The 20 T cell receptor beta chains in this list originate from one sample, sequenced in a study of neurological immune-mediated disorders. In TCRdb, the 5' RACE reads were re-called with MiXCR into one record per CDR3 protein. Here the sample spans tens of thousands of distinct CDR3 sequences, approximately 3.7% being singletons. The sample comprised PBMCs. The receptor set was obtained from a woman in her 50s with multiple sclerosis.

The chain couples TRBV7-6 to TRBJ2-5; D could derive from TRBD1 or TRBD2 (5 bases each). The CDR3 length is 14 residues. Per the germline V gene, CDR1 is SGHVS and CDR2 is FNYEAQ. The germline V and J ends were trimmed by 5 bases and 2 bases, with 12 bases remaining between them. In nucleotides, the CDR3 is TGTGCCAGCAGCCTCGGGACGTTACAAGAGACCCAGTACTTC. Residues: CASSLGTLQETQYF.

This clonotype was recorded many times. V and J are TRBV6-6 and TRBJ1-1; TRBD1 might be the D (5 bases). The V gene's germline CDR1 is MNHNY and CDR2 SVGAGI (reference sequence). V was pared by 8 bases and J by 8 bases, with 9 bases between. The CDR3 runs to 10 residues. The DNA for the CDR3 is TGTGCCAGCGGGACGGTAGAAGCTTTCTTT. Its translation is CASGTVEAFF.

This clonotype was counted many times. This chain joins TRBV6-2 or TRBV6-3 and TRBJ1-6; no clear D gene. The CDR3 consists of 12 residues. V shed 2 bases and J shed 11 bases, with 7 bases lying between them. Germline V lookup: CDR1 MNHEY, CDR2 SVGEGT. CDR3 loop: CASSYAAAPLHF. The CDR3 DNA reads TGTGCCAGCAGTTACGCGGCCGCACCCCTCCACTTT.

Comment on this clonotype: The CDR3 does not end in the conserved phenylalanine or tryptophan, so this is likely a read error. The genes are TRBV20-1 and TRBJ2-1; D possibly corresponds to TRBD1 (5 bases). Germline V gives CDR1 DFQATT, CDR2 SNEGSKA (reference sequence). V shed 6 bases and J shed 4 bases, with 13 bases lying between them. The CDR3 is 13 amino acids. This chain's CDR3 is CSAGPQAYNEQFN. DNA for the CDR3: TGCAGTGCCGGACCACAGGCTTACAATGAGCAGTTCAAC.

The sample holds many counts of this clonotype. V gene TRBV9 combines with J gene TRBJ2-1; 9 bases are a match to TRBD2. V gave up 0 bases and J gave up 9 bases; unmatched junction bases: 10. The CDR3 runs 16 residues. Germline loops: CDR1 SGDLS, CDR2 YYNGEE. The CDR3 spells CASSVVVLAGPTEQFF. The CDR3 bases are TGTGCCAGCAGCGTAGTGGTTCTAGCGGGGCCCACTGAGCAGTTCTTC.

This clonotype was picked up many times. The V and J genes are TRBV5-1 and TRBJ2-4; a weak D match, TRBD1 (6 bases). The CDR3 is made up of 20 amino acids. Trimming removed 0 bases at V and 1 base at J, with 23 bases between. The V gene's germline CDR1 is SGHRS and CDR2 YFSETQ. The CDR3 DNA reads TGCGCCAGCAGCTTGGTCATGGGGGCCTCGGCGTTCGACGCCAAAAACATTCAGTACTTC. It specifies CASSLVMGASAFDAKNIQYF.

The chain links TRBV29-1 to TRBJ1-4; the D gene is possibly TRBD1 (5 bases). The CDR3 covers 13 residues. Trimming shortened V by 4 bases and J by 6 bases, and 12 bases separated the two germline ends. From germline, CDR1 is SQVTM and CDR2 ANQGSEA. The DNA of the CDR3 is TGCAGCGTTGGGGGGAAGGCGGATGAAAAACTGTTTTTT. It translates to CSVGGKADEKLFF. Using reference TRBV29-1 and TRBJ1-4 for the parts outside the CDR3, the full variable domain is SAVISQKPSRDICQRGTSLTIQCQVDSQVTMMFWYRQQPGQSLTLIATANQGSEATYESGFVIDKFPISRPNLTFSTLTVSNMSPEDSSIYLCSVGGKADEKLFFGSGTQLSVL.

This clonotype has ten or more counts. J is TRBJ1-3 and V is TRBV5-5; D remains unclear. The V end was cut by 4 bases, the J end by 5 bases, with 13 bases between. The CDR3 loop spans 14 amino acids. Germline V gene sequence: CDR1 SGHKS, CDR2 YYEKEE (reference sequence). The CDR3 region is CASSPYSGRNTIYF. CDR3 DNA sequence: TGTGCCAGCAGCCCTTATAGTGGGCGAAACACCATATATTTT.

This clonotype was seen a few times. The chain joins TRBV12-3 or TRBV12-4 to TRBJ2-3; 7 bases fit TRBD2. V lost 4 bases, J lost 0 bases, and 10 bases stayed unmatched. This CDR3 region has 17 residues. For the CDR3, the DNA is TGTGCCAGCAGTTACCGGGACTACCGTGCTAGCACAGATACGCAGTATTTT. This gives the protein CASSYRDYRASTDTQYF.

V usage is TRBV5-1 and J usage is TRBJ2-2, with D hard to call. The germline CDR1 and CDR2 sequences are SGHRS and YFSETQ. Trimming pared 1 base from V and 0 bases from J, leaving 10 bases between. The CDR3 is 16 residues long. The CDR3 nucleotides read TGCGCCAGCAGCTTGATCCGGGCCACGAACACCGGGGAGCTGTTTTTT. Translating gives CASSLIRATNTGELFF. Full variable domain (missing parts from reference TRBV5-1 and TRBJ2-2): KAGVTQTPRYLIKTRGQQVTLSCSPISGHRSVSWYQQTPGQGLQFLFEYFSETQRNKGNFPGRFSGRQFSNSRSEMNVSTLELGDSALYLCASSLIRATNTGELFFGEGSRLTVL.

This clonotype has a count of ten or more. CDR3 residues: CASMVGTWRPGDTQYF. The CDR3 region has the DNA TGTGCCAGCATGGTCGGGACATGGCGTCCCGGAGATACGCAGTATTTT. The V and J genes are TRBV2 and TRBJ2-3; a possible D gene is TRBD1 (6 bases). The germline gives CDR1 SNHLY, CDR2 FYNNEI. The CDR3 has 16 amino acids. Trimming shortened V by 7 bases and J by 5 bases, and 22 bases separated the two germline ends.

This clonotype was counted many times. The genes are TRBV10-3 and TRBJ2-5; D may correspond to TRBD1 or TRBD2 (6 bases each). Germline V gene sequence: CDR1 ENHRY, CDR2 SYGVKD. The germline V and J ends were trimmed by 4 bases and 5 bases, with 14 bases remaining between them. This CDR3 is built from 14 residues. CDR3 in DNA: TGTGCCATCAGTGGTGGAGGGGGTAAGGAGACCCAGTACTTC. Its translation is CAISGGGGKETQYF.

This clonotype came up many times. The chain carries TRBV5-1 and TRBJ1-3; D remains ambiguous. CDR3 length equals 13 residues. Germline assignment: CDR1 SGHRS and CDR2 YFSETQ. Trimming cost V 0 bases and J 2 bases, with 3 bases left between them. The CDR3 region has the DNA TGCGCCAGCAGCTTGGATCCTGGAAACACCATATATTTT. Its protein product is CASSLDPGNTIYF.

This clonotype was observed many times. The CDR3: CSARTEKAFF. The DNA of the CDR3 is TGCAGCGCCAGGACAGAGAAAGCTTTCTTT. The J gene is TRBJ1-1, the V gene TRBV29-1; TRBD1 is a possible D gene (6 bases). Germline V gene data show CDR1 as SQVTM and CDR2 as ANQGSEA. CDR3 length: 10 amino acids. The ends were cut back, 7 bases at V and 9 bases at J, with 12 bases in the middle.

Many counts were recorded for this clonotype. A much larger clone lies one base from this, so it may be a read error. This rearrangement joins TRBV10-3 to TRBJ1-2; unclear D gene. The CDR3 has 13 amino acids. The V gene's germline CDR1 is ENHRY and CDR2 SYGVKD. Trimming stripped 6 bases from V and 3 bases from J, with 11 bases between. The CDR3 DNA follows: TGTGCCATCAGATGGGAAAGGGACTATGGCTACACCTTC. This gives the protein CAIRWERDYGYTF.

This clonotype was counted ten times or more. V usage is TRBV7-9 and J usage is TRBJ2-7; 9 bases match TRBD1. The CDR3 runs to 16 residues. V dropped 3 bases and J dropped 5; count of bases not matched to a gene: 11. Germline CDR1 is SEHNR and CDR2 is FQNEAQ (reference sequence). As DNA, the CDR3 is TGTGCCAGCAGCTTCGATATCGGGACAGGGTATAACGAGCAGTACTTC. It codes for CASSFDIGTGYNEQYF.

As concerns this clonotype: A much larger clone lies a single base off, so this may be a read error. The chain's CDR3 is CASSQTSEETQYF. In DNA, the CDR3 is TGTGCCAGCAGCCAAACTAGCGAAGAGACCCAGTACTTC. This chain connects TRBV3-1 to TRBJ2-5; 7 bases are a match to TRBD2. CDR1 LGHDT and CDR2 YNNKEL come from the germline V gene (reference sequence). V gave up 2 bases and J gave up 3 bases; unmatched junction bases: 0. CDR3 length: 13 amino acids.

There are many counts of this clonotype. This chain connects TRBV20-1 to TRBJ2-1; 8 bases agree with TRBD2. Germline V gene sequence: CDR1 DFQATT, CDR2 SNEGSKA (reference sequence). The V and J ends lost 6 bases and 0 bases, in that order; junction bases with no gene match: 4. This CDR3 region has 14 residues. The CDR3 DNA sequence: TGCAGTGCACTAGCGGAGCGCTCCTACAATGAGCAGTTCTTC. It translates to CSALAERSYNEQFF.

With regard to this clonotype: A junction boundary mismatches the germline segment, possibly from a read error. V is TRBV20-1 and J is TRBJ1-5; 7 bases align to TRBD1. The CDR3 is 13 residues long. Germline assignment: CDR1 DFQATT and CDR2 SNEGSKA (reference sequence). In nucleotides, the CDR3 is TGCAGTGCAGCGACAGGGATGAGACAGCCCCAGAATTTT. Its protein product is CSAATGMRQPQNF.

This clonotype was counted many times. CDR3 bases: TGTGCCAGCAGTCAACAGGGGAGGCGAGAAGCTTTCTTT. As protein: CASSQQGRREAFF. The chain links TRBV6-6 to TRBJ1-1; the match to TRBD1 covers 7 bases. The germline CDR1 and CDR2 sequences are MNHNY and SVGAGI (reference sequence). This CDR3 has 13 amino acids. J gave up 8 bases and V 5 bases, and 8 bases lay outside the gene matches.